This TCR beta chain was identified in a study of T cell responses to AZD1222 COVID-19 vaccine. Worth noting for this clone: Its specificity is not known.

V was shortened by 1 base and J by 3 bases, with 3 bases between the two germline ends. CDR1 and CDR2 from the germline V gene are DFQATT and SNEGSKA (reference sequence). The CDR3 sequence is 11 residues long. Broader study findings: The peak T cell response came first, and repertoires were sampled only after it.

TCRdb's table, derived via immunoSEQ multiplex PCR, lists solely in-frame clones and lacks some. The table lists 95,000 to 150,000 clones, 88% of them singletons, with roughly 4.5% in the top ten. V and J are TRBV20-1 and TRBJ1-1; the D is unclear. This receptor was obtained from an adult in good health. The input for sequencing was peripheral blood, taken on day 0 of AZD1222 vaccination. The DNA of the CDR3 is TGCAGTGCTAGAGGGGACACTGAAGCTTTCTTT. Protein product: CSARGDTEAFF.